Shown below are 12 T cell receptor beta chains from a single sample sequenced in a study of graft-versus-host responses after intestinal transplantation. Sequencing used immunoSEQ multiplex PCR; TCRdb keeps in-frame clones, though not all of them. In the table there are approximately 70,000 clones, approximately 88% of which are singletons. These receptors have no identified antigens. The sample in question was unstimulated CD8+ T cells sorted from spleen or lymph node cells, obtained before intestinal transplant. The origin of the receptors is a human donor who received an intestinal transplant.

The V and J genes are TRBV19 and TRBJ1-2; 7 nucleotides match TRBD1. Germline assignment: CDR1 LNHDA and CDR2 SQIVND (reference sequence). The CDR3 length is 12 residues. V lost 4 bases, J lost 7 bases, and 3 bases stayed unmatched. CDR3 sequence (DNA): TGTGCCAGTAGTAACTGGACAGGTGGCTACACCTTC. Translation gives CASSNWTGGYTF.

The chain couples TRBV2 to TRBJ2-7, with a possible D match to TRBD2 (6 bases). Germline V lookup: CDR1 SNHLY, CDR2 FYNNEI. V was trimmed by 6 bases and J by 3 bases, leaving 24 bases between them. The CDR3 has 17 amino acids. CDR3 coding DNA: TGTGCCAGCAGGCTATTAATTGGAGGGAGGCAGCACTACGAGCAGTACTTC. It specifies CASRLLIGGRQHYEQYF.

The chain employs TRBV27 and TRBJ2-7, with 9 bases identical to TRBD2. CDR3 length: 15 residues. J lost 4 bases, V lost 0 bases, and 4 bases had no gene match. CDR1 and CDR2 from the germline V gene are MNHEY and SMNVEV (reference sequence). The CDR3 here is CASSLSGLAFYEQYF. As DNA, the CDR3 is TGTGCCAGCAGTTTATCAGGACTAGCGTTTTACGAGCAGTACTTC.

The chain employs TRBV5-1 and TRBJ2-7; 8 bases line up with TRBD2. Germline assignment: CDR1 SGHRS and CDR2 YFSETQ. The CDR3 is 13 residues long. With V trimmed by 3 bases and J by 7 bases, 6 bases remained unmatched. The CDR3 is CASSSVGGGEQYF. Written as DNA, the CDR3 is TGCGCCAGCAGCTCTGTCGGGGGGGGAGAGCAGTACTTC.

This chain's CDR3 is CASSLLGLAGDYEQYF. CDR3 nucleotides: TGCGCCAGCAGCTTGCTGGGACTAGCGGGGGACTACGAGCAGTACTTC. This sequence joins TRBV5-1 and TRBJ2-7; TRBD2 aligns across 14 bases. The CDR3 has 16 amino acids. The V segment lost 1 base and the J segment 3 bases; nucleotides outside the gene matches: 3. Germline V lookup: CDR1 SGHRS, CDR2 YFSETQ.

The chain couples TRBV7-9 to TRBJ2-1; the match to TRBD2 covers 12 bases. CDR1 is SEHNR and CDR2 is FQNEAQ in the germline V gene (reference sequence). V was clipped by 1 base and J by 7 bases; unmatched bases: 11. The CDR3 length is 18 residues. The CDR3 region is CASSLGLGAGTSGNEQFF. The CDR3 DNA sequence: TGTGCCAGCAGCTTAGGTCTTGGGGCCGGGACTAGCGGGAATGAGCAGTTCTTC.

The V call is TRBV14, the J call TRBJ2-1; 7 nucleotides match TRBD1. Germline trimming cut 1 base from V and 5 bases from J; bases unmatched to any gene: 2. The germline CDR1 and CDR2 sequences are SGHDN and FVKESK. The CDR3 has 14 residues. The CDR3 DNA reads TGTGCCAGCAGCCAAGCAGGGGGACACAATGAGCAGTTCTTC. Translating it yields CASSQAGGHNEQFF.

In nucleotides, the CDR3 is TGTGCCAGCAGTTACAGGTCTAGCGGGGAGCAGTTCTTC. It encodes CASSYRSSGEQFF. The V call is TRBV6-5, the J call TRBJ2-1; the match to TRBD2 covers 8 bases. The V gene's germline CDR1 is MNHEY and CDR2 SVGAGI. The CDR3 length is 13 residues. V was pared by 2 bases and J by 10 bases, with 4 bases of the junction left unmatched.

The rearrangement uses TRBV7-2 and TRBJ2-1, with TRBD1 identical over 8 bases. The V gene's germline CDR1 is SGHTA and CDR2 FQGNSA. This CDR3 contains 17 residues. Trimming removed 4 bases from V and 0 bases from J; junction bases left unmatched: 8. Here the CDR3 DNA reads TGTGCCAGCAGCTCATTAAACAGGGGGAGCTCCTACAATGAGCAGTTCTTC. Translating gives CASSSLNRGSSYNEQFF. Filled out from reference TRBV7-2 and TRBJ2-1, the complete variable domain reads GAGVSQSPSNKVTEKGKDVELRCDPISGHTALYWYRQSLGQGLEFLIYFQGNSAPDKSGLPSDRFSAERTGGSVSTLTIQRTQQEDSAVYLCASSSLNRGSSYNEQFFGPGTRLTVL.

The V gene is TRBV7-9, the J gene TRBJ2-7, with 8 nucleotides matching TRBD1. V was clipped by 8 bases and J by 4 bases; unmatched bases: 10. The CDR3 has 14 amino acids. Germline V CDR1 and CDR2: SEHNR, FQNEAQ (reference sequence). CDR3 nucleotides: TGTGCCAGCCGCCCTGGGGACAGGTCTTACGAGCAGTACTTC. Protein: CASRPGDRSYEQYF. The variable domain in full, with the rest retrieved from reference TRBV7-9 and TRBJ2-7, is DTGVSQNPRHKITKRGQNVTFRCDPISEHNRLYWYRQTLGQGPEFLTYFQNEAQLEKSRLLSDRFSAERPKGSFSTLEIQRTEQGDSAMYLCASRPGDRSYEQYFGPGTRLTVT.

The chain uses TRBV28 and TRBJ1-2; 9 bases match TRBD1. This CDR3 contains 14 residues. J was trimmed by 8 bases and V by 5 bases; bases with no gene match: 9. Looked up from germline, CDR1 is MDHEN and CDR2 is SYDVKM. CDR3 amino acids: CASSKQGAGGGYTF. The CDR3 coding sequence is TGTGCCAGCAGTAAACAGGGGGCCGGAGGCGGCTACACCTTC.

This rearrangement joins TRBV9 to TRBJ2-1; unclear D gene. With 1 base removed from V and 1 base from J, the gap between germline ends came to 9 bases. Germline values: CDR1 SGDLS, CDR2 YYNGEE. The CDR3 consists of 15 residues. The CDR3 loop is CASSVTEISYNEQFF. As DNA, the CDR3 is TGTGCCAGCAGCGTAACTGAAATATCCTACAATGAGCAGTTCTTC.